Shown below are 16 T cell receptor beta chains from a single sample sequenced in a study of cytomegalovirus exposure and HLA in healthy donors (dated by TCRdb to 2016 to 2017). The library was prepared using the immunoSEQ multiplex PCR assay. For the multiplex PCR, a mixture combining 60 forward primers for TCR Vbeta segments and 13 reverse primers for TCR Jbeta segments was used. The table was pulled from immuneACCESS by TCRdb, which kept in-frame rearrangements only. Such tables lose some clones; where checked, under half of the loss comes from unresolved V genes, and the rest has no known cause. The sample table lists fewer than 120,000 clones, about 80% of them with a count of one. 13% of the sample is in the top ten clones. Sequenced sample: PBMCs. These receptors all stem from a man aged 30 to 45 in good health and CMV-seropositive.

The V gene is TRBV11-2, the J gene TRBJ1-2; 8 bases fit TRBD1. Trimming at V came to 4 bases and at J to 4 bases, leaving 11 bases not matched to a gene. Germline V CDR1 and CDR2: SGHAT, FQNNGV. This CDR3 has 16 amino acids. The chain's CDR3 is CASSSTGTGSFYGYTF. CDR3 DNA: TGTGCCAGCAGCTCAACGGGGACAGGCTCTTTCTATGGCTACACCTTC.

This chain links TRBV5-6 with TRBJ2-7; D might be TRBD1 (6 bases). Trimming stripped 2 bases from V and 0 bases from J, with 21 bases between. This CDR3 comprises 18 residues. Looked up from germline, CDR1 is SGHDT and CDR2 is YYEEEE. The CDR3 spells CASSFRGISGQSSYEQYF. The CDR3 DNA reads TGTGCCAGCAGCTTCAGGGGCATCTCGGGGCAAAGCTCCTACGAGCAGTACTTC.

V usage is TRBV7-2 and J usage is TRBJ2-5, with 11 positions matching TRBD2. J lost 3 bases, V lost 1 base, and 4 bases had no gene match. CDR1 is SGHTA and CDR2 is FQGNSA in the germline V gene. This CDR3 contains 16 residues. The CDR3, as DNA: TGTGCCAGCAGCTTAGATATTAGCGGGGGGGAAGAGACCCAGTACTTC. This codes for CASSLDISGGEETQYF.

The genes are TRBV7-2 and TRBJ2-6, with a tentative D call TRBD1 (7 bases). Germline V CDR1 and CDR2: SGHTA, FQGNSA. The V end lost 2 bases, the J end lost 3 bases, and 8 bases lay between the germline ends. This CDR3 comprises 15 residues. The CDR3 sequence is CASSLQGGGANVLTF. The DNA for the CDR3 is TGTGCCAGCAGCTTACAGGGGGGTGGGGCCAACGTCCTGACTTTC.

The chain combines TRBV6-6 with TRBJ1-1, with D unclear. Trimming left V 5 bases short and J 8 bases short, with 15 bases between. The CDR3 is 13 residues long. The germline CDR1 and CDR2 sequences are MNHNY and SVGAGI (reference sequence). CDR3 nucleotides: TGTGCCAGCAGTAGTCATTCACGCGGCGAAGCTTTCTTT. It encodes CASSSHSRGEAFF.

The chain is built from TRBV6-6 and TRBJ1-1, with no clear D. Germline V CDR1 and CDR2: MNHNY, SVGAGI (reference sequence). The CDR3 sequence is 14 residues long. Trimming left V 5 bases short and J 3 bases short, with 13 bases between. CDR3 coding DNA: TGTGCCAGCAGTCTTTTAACGGGGTACACTGAAGCTTTCTTT. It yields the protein CASSLLTGYTEAFF.

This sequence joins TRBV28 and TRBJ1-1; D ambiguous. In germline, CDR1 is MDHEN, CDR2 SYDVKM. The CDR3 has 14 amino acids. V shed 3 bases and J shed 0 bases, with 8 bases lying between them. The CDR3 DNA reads TGTGCCAGCAGTTTGATTAACATGAACACTGAAGCTTTCTTT. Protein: CASSLINMNTEAFF. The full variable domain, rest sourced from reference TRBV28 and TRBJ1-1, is DVKVTQSSRYLVKRTGEKVFLECVQDMDHENMFWYRQDPGLGLRLIYFSYDVKMKEKGDIPEGYSVSREKKERFSLILESASTNQTSMYLCASSLINMNTEAFFGQGTRLTVV.

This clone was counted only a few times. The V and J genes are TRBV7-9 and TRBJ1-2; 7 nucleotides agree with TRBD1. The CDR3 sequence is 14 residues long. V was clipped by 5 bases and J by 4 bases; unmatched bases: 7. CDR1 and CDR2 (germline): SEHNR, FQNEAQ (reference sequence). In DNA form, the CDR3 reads TGTGCCAGCAGCCCCCGCCGGGACAGCTATGGCTACACCTTC. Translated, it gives CASSPRRDSYGYTF.

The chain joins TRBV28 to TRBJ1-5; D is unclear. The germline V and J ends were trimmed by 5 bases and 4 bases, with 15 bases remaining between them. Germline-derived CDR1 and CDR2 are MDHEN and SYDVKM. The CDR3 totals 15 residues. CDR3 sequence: CASSPQAGLNQPQHF. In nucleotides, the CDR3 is TGTGCCAGCAGTCCCCAAGCAGGATTAAATCAGCCCCAGCATTTT. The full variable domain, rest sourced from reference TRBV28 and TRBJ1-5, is DVKVTQSSRYLVKRTGEKVFLECVQDMDHENMFWYRQDPGLGLRLIYFSYDVKMKEKGDIPEGYSVSREKKERFSLILESASTNQTSMYLCASSPQAGLNQPQHFGDGTRLSIL.

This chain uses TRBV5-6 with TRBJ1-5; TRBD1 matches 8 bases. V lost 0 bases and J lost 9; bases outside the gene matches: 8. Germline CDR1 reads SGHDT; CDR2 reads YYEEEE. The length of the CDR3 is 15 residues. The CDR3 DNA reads TGTGCCAGCAGCTTGGGGGGACAGGTCGGGGCGCCCCAGCATTTT. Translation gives CASSLGGQVGAPQHF.

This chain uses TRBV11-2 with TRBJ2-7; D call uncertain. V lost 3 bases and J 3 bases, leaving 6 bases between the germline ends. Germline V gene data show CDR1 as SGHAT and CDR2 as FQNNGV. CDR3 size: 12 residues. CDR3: CASSFLLYEQYF. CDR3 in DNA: TGTGCCAGCAGCTTTCTACTCTACGAGCAGTACTTC.

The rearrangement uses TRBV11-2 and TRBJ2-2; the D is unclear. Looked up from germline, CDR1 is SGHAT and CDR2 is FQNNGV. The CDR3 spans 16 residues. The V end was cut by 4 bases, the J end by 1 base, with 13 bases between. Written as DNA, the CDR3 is TGTGCCAGCAGCTATACCCGCGCGATGAACACCGGGGAGCTGTTTTTT. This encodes CASSYTRAMNTGELFF.

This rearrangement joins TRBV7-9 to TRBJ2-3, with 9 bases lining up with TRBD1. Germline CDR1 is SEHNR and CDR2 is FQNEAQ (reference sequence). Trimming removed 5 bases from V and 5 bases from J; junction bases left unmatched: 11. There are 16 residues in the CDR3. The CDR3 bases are TGTGCCAGCAGCCAAGCGGGACAGGGATCCAGAGATACGCAGTATTTT. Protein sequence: CASSQAGQGSRDTQYF. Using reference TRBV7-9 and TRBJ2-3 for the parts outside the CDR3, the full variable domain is DTGVSQNPRHKITKRGQNVTFRCDPISEHNRLYWYRQTLGQGPEFLTYFQNEAQLEKSRLLSDRFSAERPKGSFSTLEIQRTEQGDSAMYLCASSQAGQGSRDTQYFGPGTRLTVL.

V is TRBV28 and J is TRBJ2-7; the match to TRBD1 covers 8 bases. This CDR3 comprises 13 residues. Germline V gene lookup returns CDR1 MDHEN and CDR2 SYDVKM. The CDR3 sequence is CVTSGTGPYEQYF. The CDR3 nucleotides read TGTGTTACTTCCGGGACAGGACCCTACGAGCAGTACTTC.

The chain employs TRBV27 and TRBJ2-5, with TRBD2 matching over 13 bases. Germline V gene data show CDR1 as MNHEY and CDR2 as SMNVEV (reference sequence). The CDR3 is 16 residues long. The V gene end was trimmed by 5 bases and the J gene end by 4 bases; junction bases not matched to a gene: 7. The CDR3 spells CASSRDWTSGGETQYF. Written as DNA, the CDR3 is TGTGCCAGCAGTCGGGACTGGACTAGCGGGGGAGAGACCCAGTACTTC.

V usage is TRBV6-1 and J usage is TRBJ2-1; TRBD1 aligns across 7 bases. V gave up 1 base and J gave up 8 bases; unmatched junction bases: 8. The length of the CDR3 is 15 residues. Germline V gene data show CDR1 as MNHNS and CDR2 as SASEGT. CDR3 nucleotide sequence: TGTGCCAGCAGTGAAGAGACAGGGTTTGGCGATGAGCAGTTCTTC. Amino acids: CASSEETGFGDEQFF.